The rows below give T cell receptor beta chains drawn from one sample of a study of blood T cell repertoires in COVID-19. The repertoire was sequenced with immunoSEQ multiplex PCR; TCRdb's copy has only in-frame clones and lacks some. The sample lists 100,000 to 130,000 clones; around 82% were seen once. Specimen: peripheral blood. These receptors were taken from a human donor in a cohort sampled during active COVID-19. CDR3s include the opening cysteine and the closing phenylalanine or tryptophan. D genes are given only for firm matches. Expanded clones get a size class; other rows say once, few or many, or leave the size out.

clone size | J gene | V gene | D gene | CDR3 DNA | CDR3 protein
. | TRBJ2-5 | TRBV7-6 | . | TGTGCCAGCAGCCGGACACAACAAGAGACCCAGTACTTC | CASSRTQQETQYF
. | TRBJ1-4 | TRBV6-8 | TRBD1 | TGTGCCAGCAGCGACCGGGACAGGGGAGAAACTAATGAAAAACTGTTTTTT | CASSDRDRGETNEKLFF
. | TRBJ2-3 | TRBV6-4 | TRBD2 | TGTGCCAGCAGTGCCTCGGGACTAGCGGGCTTTTCTAGCACAGATACGCAGTATTTT | CASSASGLAGFSSTDTQYF
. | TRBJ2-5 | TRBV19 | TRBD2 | TGTGCCAGTAGTGGATCGGGACTAGCCATAGAGACCCAGTACTTC | CASSGSGLAIETQYF
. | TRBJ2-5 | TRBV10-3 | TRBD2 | TGTGCCACGAGGGTTGCGGGAGGGAAAGAGACCCAGTACTTC | CATRVAGGKETQYF
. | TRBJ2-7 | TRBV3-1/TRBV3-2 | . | TGTGCCAGCAGTCGACACCCGTCCGAGCAGTACTTC | CASSRHPSEQYF
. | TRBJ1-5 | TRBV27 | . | TGTGCCAGCGATAGTTGGTTGAGGAATCAGCCCCAGCATTTT | CASDSWLRNQPQHF
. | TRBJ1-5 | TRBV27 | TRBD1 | TGTGCCAGCAGTTTCCGACCGCCCGGGACAGGGTCCAATCAGCCCCAGCATTTT | CASSFRPPGTGSNQPQHF
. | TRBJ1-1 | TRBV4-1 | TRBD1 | TGCGCCAGCAGCCGACAGGGAATAAGCACTGAAGCTTTCTTT | CASSRQGISTEAFF
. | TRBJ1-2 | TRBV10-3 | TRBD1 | TGTGCCATCAGGGACTGGACAGGGAACTATGGCTACACCTTC | CAIRDWTGNYGYTF
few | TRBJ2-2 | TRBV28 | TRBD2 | TGTGCCAGTACGAAGACTAGCGCCTACACCGGGGAGCTGTTTTTT | CASTKTSAYTGELFF
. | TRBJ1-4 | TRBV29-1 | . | TGCAGCGTTCGAGGGCAGCCAAGTGAAAAACTGTTTTTT | CSVRGQPSEKLFF
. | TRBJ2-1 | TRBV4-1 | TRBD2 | TGCGCCAGCAGCCAAGAGTCTAGCCTAGCGGGGTACAATGAGCAGTTCTTC | CASSQESSLAGYNEQFF
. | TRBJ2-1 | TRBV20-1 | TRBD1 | TGCAGTGCTAGTGAGACAGGGGACAATGAGCAGTTCTTC | CSASETGDNEQFF
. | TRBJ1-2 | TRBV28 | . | TGTGCCAGCAAACGGGGGGGCGCGTTTGGCTACACCTTC | CASKRGGAFGYTF
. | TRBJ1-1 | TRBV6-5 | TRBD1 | TGTGCCAGCAGTAAGGACAGGGGGCTAGGCACTGAAGCTTTCTTT | CASSKDRGLGTEAFF
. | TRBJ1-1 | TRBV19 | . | TGTGCCAGTAGTATTGCCGGCAGGATGAACACTGAAGCTTTCTTT | CASSIAGRMNTEAFF
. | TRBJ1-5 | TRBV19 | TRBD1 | TGTGCCAGTAGTAAATATGAGGGGGCCATCAATCAGCCCCAGCATTTT | CASSKYEGAINQPQHF
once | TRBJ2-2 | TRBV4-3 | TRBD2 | TGCGCCAGCAGCCGAAGGTCACTAGCGGGAGGCGCGAACACCGGGGAGCTGTTTTTT | CASSRRSLAGGANTGELFF
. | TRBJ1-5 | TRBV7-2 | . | TGTGCCAGCAGCTCCCAGGGAGGAAATCAGCCCCAGCATTTT | CASSSQGGNQPQHF
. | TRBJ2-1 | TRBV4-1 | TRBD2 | TGCGCCAGCAGCCAAGATGGGAGCGGGAGTCCCTACAATGAGCAGTTCTTC | CASSQDGSGSPYNEQFF
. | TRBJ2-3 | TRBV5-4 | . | TGTGCCAGCAGCTTTGAGCGGAAGAGTGGAGATACGCAGTATTTT | CASSFERKSGDTQYF
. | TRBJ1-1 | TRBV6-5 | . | TGTGCCAGCAATTACGACAGGTACACTGAAGCTTTCTTT | CASNYDRYTEAFF
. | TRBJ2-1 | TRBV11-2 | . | TGTGCCAGCAGCTTTAGGAGAATCGATGAGCAGTTCTTC | CASSFRRIDEQFF
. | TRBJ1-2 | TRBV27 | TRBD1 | TGTGCCAGCAGCCAGGGACAGGGCGGCTATGGCTACACCTTC | CASSQGQGGYGYTF
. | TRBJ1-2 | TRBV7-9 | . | TGTGCCAGCAGCTTACTGAGTGACTATGGCTACACCTTC | CASSLLSDYGYTF
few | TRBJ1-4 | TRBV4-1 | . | TGCGCCAGCAGCCAAGAGGGGGCCTCTTTAAATGAAAAACTGTTTTTT | CASSQEGASLNEKLFF
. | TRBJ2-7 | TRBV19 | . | TGTGCCAGTTCCCCAGACCCAGGGCCCTACGAGCAGTACTTC | CASSPDPGPYEQYF
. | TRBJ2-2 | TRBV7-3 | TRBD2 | TGTGCCAGCAGCTTACTACCTAGCGGGAGTAGGTACACCGGGGAGCTGTTTTTT | CASSLLPSGSRYTGELFF
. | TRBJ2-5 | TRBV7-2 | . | TGTGCTGCAGGCCTCTTCGGAGAGACCCAGTACTTC | CAAGLFGETQYF
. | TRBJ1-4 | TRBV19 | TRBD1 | TGTGCCAGTAGTATGGACAGGGGTAGCGCTAATGAAAAACTGTTTTTT | CASSMDRGSANEKLFF
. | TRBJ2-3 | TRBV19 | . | TGTGCCAGTAGTATCGGGCAGGTGAGGGGGGATACGCAGTATTTT | CASSIGQVRGDTQYF
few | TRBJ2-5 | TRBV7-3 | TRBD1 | TGTGCCAGCAGCTTAACGTTTGACAGGGAGAGAGAGACCCAGTACTTC | CASSLTFDRERETQYF
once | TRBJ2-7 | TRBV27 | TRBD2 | TGTGCCAGCAAACGGGAGGGGGGGAGGTACGAGCAGTACTTC | CASKREGGRYEQYF
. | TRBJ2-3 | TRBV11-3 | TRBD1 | TGTGCCAGCAGCTTAGGCAGGGGGCCGGTAGATACGCAGTATTTT | CASSLGRGPVDTQYF
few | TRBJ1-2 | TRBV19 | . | TGTGCCAGTAGTTTCGTGGGGGCCTATGGCTACACCTTC | CASSFVGAYGYTF
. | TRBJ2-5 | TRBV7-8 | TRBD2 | TGTGCCGGCAGCTCGGACTTTCTAGCGGGAGCTTCGGAGACCCAGTACTTC | CAGSSDFLAGASETQYF
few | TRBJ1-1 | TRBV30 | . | TGTGCCTGGAGTGTAAGCCAGGACACTGAAGCTTTCTTT | CAWSVSQDTEAFF
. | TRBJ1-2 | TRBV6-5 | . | TGTGCCAGCAGCCCCCGCGGGGGCAACTATGGCTACACCTTC | CASSPRGGNYGYTF
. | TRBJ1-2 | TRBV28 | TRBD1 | TGTGCCAGCAGTTTCCCCGGACAGGGCTATGGCTACACCTTC | CASSFPGQGYGYTF
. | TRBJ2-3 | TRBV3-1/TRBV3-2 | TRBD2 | TGTGCCAGCAGCTTCCGACTAGCGGGAGGATCAGATACGCAGTATTTT | CASSFRLAGGSDTQYF
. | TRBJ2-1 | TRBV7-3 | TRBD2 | TGTGCCAGCAGCTTGGGAGCGGGAGTTGAGAATGAGCAGTTCTTC | CASSLGAGVENEQFF
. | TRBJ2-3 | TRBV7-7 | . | TGTGCTAGCAGCTTAGGTGTTGGAGGATACACAGATACGCAGTATTTT | CASSLGVGGYTDTQYF
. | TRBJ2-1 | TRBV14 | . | TGTGCCAGCAGCCTTGGTTGGAGCGAGCAGTTCTTC | CASSLGWSEQFF
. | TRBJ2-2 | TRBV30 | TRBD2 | TGTGCCTGGAGTGGACTAGCGGGAGAACCTGGGGAGCTGTTTTTT | CAWSGLAGEPGELFF
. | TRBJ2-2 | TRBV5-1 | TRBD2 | TGCGCCAGCAGCTTTCGACTAGCGGGAGTTTCGGAGCTGTTTTTT | CASSFRLAGVSELFF
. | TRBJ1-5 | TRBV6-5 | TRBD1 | TGTGCCAGCAGCGTTACAGGGGCTCAGCCCCAGCATTTT | CASSVTGAQPQHF
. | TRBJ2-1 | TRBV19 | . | TGTGCCAGTACAGCGACTGAACCGAGCTCCTACAATGAGCAGTTCTTC | CASTATEPSSYNEQFF
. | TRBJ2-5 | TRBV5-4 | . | TGTGCCAGCAGTATCACTTCCTTCGAGACCCAGTACTTC | CASSITSFETQYF
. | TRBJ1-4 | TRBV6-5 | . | TGTGCCAGCAGGGGGCTGAACGGGGAAAAACTGTTTTTT | CASRGLNGEKLFF
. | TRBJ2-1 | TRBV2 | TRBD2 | TGTGCCAGCAGTGAAAATACGGGAGGTGTAGTTAATGAGCAGTTCTTC | CASSENTGGVVNEQFF